The 7 T cell receptor beta chains in this list originate from one sample, sequenced in a study of T cells in Graves' hyperthyroidism and ophthalmopathy (dated by TCRdb to the late 2010s). Libraries came from multiplex PCR. Sequencing instrument: Illumina HiSeq 2000. The TCR beta CDR3 regions were amplified from the RNA transcripts. The TCR CDR3 was subjected to a first round of RT-PCR using the HTBI primer set and the Qiagen OneStep RT-PCR kit. Clones were called with MiXCR by TCRdb after fastp trimmed the public reads at Q25, and only in-frame beta chains were retained. Under each unique CDR3 protein, matching rows form one entry showing the most common genes and DNA. In this sample the table shows hundreds of thousands of distinct CDR3 sequences, approximately 14% of which occur a single time. Roughly 13% of the sample belongs to the ten largest clones. Sample: blood. The receptors derive from a woman aged 18-29 years with Graves' hyperthyroidism.

This clonotype was observed a handful of times. This chain joins TRBV12-5 and TRBJ1-6; TRBD1 matches 9 bases. J was trimmed by 6 bases and V by 5 bases; bases with no gene match: 11. From germline, CDR1 is LGHNT and CDR2 FRNRAP. The length of the CDR3 is 17 residues. The CDR3 DNA follows: TGTGCTAGTGGTCCACGGACAGGGGCGGTCGGTAATTCACCCCTCCACTTT. This sequence encodes CASGPRTGAVGNSPLHF.

The rearrangement uses TRBV19 and TRBJ1-1, with D unresolved. V lost 7 bases and J lost 4, with 7 bases in between. CDR3 length: 11 residues. CDR1 is LNHDA, CDR2 SQIVND, per germline (reference sequence). The CDR3 DNA follows: TGTGCCAGTACAGAAGGCACTGAAGCTTTCTTT. Translated: CASTEGTEAFF.

This clonotype was counted ten times or more. The genes are TRBV20-1 and TRBJ1-1; D unresolved. CDR3 size: 14 residues. Germline CDR1 and CDR2: DFQATT and SNEGSKA (reference sequence). Trimming cost V 3 bases and J 0 bases, with 11 bases left between them. The CDR3 sequence: CSASPNSMNTEAFF. The CDR3 bases are TGCAGTGCTAGCCCAAACAGTATGAACACTGAAGCTTTCTTT.

The chain has TRBV18 and TRBJ1-1; TRBD1 might be the D (5 bases). Trimming took off 0 bases at V and 4 bases at J, with 15 bases between the two ends. Germline-derived CDR1 and CDR2 are KGHSH and LQKENI. The CDR3 sequence is 16 residues long. The CDR3 sequence: CASSPPGGAPGTEAFF. CDR3 coding DNA: TGTGCCAGCTCACCACCTGGAGGGGCGCCGGGCACTGAAGCTTTCTTT.

This clonotype has a count of ten or more. The CDR3 nucleotides are TGCGCCAGAGTCGGGGGTTGGCTAGCTCACTACAATGAGCAGTTCTTC. Its protein product is CARVGGWLAHYNEQFF. The V gene is TRBV10-1, the J gene TRBJ2-1; D is possibly TRBD2 (6 bases). CDR3 length equals 16 residues. V was cut by 9 bases and J by 3 bases, with 21 bases left in between. Germline CDR1 is WNHNN and CDR2 is SYGVQD (reference sequence).

This clonotype has a count of ten or more. The genes are TRBV28 and TRBJ1-1; a possible D gene is TRBD1 (6 bases). Trimming took off 4 bases at V and 3 bases at J, with 18 bases between the two ends. Germline-derived CDR1 and CDR2 are MDHEN and SYDVKM. This CDR3 spans 16 amino acids. DNA for the CDR3: TGTGCCAGCAGTTCCGCTAAACAGGGAGCTCACACTGAAGCTTTCTTT. It specifies CASSSAKQGAHTEAFF.

In the case of this clonotype: This may be a read error, as it is one base from a much larger clone. The chain combines TRBV7-2 with TRBJ2-1; a possible D gene is TRBD2 (5 bases). Germline V gene data show CDR1 as SGHTA and CDR2 as FQGNSA. The CDR3 covers 14 residues. V lost 7 bases and J lost 10, with 20 bases in between. The CDR3 loop is CASTPTEGGHEQFF. The DNA of the CDR3 is TGTGCCAGCACCCCGACCGAGGGTGGCCACGAGCAGTTCTTC.